The TCR beta chain described here comes from a study of blood T cell repertoires in COVID-19. Only in-frame clones appear in the TCRdb table, and some are missing; sequencing was by immunoSEQ multiplex PCR. The data show about 160,000 clones, less than 85% seen once. The count of this clone is one. Germline CDR1 is MGHDK and CDR2 is SYGVNS. With V trimmed by 5 bases and J by 6 bases, 7 bases remained unmatched. The CDR3 runs to 15 residues. This TCR was sampled from a woman older than 75 with active or convalescent COVID-19. V usage is TRBV25-1 and J usage is TRBJ2-2, with 9 bases identical to TRBD2. The sample comprised peripheral blood. CDR3 nucleotide sequence: TGTGCCAGCAGTCCGGCGGGAGGGCGGGCCGGGGAGCTGTTTTTT. Translated, it gives CASSPAGGRAGELFF.